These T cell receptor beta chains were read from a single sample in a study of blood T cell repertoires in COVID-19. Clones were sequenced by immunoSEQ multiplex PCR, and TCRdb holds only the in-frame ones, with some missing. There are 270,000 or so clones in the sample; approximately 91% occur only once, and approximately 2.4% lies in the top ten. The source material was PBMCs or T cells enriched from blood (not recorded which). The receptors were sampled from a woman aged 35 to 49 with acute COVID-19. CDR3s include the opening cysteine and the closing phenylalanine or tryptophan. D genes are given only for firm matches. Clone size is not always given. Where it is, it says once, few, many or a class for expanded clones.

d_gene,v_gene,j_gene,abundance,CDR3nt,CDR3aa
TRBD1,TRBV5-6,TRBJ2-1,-,TGTGCCAGCAGCTTGAGACAGGGGGGATACAATGAGCAGTTCTTC,CASSLRQGGYNEQFF
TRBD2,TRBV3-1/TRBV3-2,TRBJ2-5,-,TGTGCCAGCAGTTCGCGGGCTAGCGGGGGGGCGGAGACCCAGTACTTC,CASSSRASGGAETQYF
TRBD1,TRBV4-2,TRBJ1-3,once,TGTGCCAGCAGCCGCGAGACCTGGGACAGGGGTAGAAACACCATATATTTT,CASSRETWDRGRNTIYF
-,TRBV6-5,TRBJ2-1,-,TGTGCCAGCAGGCACCTCACCCCCAGGCTGTTCTTC,CASRHLTPRLFF
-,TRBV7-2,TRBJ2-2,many,TGTGCCAGCAGTAATTCACGGGAAGCCGGGGAGCTGTTTTTT,CASSNSREAGELFF
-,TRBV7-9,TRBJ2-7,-,TGTGCCAGCAGCTTGGAGGGATATGGGTACGAGCAGTACTTC,CASSLEGYGYEQYF
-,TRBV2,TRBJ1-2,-,TGTGCCAGCAGGGAGGAAGCTAACTATGGCTACACCTTC,CASREEANYGYTF
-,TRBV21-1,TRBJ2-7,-,TGTGCCAGCATCCATTCCCCCCGTCACACCTACGAGCAGTACTTC,CASIHSPRHTYEQYF
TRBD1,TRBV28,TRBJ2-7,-,TGTGCCAGCAGTGCCGCCGGGACAGGTCGTACGGAGCAGTACTTC,CASSAAGTGRTEQYF
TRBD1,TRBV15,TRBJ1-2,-,TGTGCCACCAGCAGAGAACGGGGACAGGGGTATGGCTACACCTTC,CATSRERGQGYGYTF
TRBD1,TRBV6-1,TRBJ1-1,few,TGTGCCAGCAGTGAAGGGACAGGGGGCACTGAAGCTTTCTTT,CASSEGTGGTEAFF
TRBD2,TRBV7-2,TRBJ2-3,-,TGTGCCAGCAGCCCCCAACTAGCGGGAGGTCCAGATACGCAGTATTTT,CASSPQLAGGPDTQYF
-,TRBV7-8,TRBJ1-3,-,TGTGCCAGCAGCCTTGGCGGCAATCCCTCTGGAAACACCATATATTTT,CASSLGGNPSGNTIYF
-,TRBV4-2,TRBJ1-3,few,TGTGCCAGCAGCCAAGAAATGCAGAAAGGAAACACCATATATTTT,CASSQEMQKGNTIYF
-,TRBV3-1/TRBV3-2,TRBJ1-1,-,TGTGCCAGCAGCCAAGTATCAGGGAACACTGAAGCTTTCTTT,CASSQVSGNTEAFF
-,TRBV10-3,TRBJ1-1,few,TGTGCCATCAGGGAAGGTCTCGGGGACTACACTGAAGCTTTCTTT,CAIREGLGDYTEAFF
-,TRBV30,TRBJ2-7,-,TGTGCCTGGAGTGCGATAGCCGAAAACTCCGTACAGTACTTC,CAWSAIAENSVQYF
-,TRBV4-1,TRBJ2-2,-,TGCGCCAGCAGCCAAGATCCTGGGGAGGCGGCGAACACCGGGGAGCTGTTTTTT,CASSQDPGEAANTGELFF
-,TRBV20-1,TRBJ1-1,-,TGCAGTGCTAGTTTCGACAACCAGGTGGCCACTGAAGCTTTCTTT,CSASFDNQVATEAFF
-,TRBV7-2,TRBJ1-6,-,TGTGCCAGCAGCTTAGACAGGGCCCGCAATTCACCCCTCCACTTT,CASSLDRARNSPLHF
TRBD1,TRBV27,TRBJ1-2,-,TGTGCCAGCAGTTTGTTGGACAGGGGTTTATCAGGCTACACCTTC,CASSLLDRGLSGYTF
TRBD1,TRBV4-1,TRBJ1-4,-,TGCGCCAGCAGCCAAGTGACAGGGGGAAATGAAAAACTGTTTTTT,CASSQVTGGNEKLFF
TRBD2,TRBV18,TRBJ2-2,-,TGTGCCAGCTCACCACCGGGACTAGCGGGAGGCACCGGGGAGCTGTTTTTT,CASSPPGLAGGTGELFF
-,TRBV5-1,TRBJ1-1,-,TGCGCCAGCAGCTTGGGAGGGGGCACTGAAGCTTTCTTT,CASSLGGGTEAFF
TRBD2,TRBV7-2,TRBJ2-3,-,TGTGCCAGCAGCTTAAGTCTAGCGGGGGGCTCTGGTTGGTATTTT,CASSLSLAGGSGWYF
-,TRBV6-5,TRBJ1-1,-,TGTGCCAGCAGGGGCGGACAGAACACTGAAGCTTTCTTT,CASRGGQNTEAFF